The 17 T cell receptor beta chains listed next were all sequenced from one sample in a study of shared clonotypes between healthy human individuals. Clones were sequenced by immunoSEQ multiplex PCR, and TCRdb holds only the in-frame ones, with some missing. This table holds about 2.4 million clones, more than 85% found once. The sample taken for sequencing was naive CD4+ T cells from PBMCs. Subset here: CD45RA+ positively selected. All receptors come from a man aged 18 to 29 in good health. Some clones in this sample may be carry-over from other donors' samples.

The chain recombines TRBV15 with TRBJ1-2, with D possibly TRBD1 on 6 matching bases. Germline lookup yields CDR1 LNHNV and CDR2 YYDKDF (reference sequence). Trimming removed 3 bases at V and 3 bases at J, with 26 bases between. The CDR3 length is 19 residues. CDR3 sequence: CATSSGRAGGDTSDYGYTF. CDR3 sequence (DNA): TGTGCCACCAGCAGCGGGCGGGCCGGCGGGGACACAAGCGACTATGGCTACACCTTC.

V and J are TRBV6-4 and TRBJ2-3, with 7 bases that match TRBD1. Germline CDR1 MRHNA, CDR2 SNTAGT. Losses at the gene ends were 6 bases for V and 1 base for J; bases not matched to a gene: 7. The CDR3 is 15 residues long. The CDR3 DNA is TGTGCCAGCAGGAGACAGGGTCTAGGCACAGATACGCAGTATTTT. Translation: CASRRQGLGTDTQYF.

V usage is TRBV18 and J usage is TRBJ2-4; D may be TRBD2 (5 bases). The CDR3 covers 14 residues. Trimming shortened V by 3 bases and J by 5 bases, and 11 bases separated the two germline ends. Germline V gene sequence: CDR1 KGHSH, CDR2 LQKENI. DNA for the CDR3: TGTGCCAGCTCACCTCGGGGTGGGGAAAACATTCAGTACTTC. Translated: CASSPRGGENIQYF.

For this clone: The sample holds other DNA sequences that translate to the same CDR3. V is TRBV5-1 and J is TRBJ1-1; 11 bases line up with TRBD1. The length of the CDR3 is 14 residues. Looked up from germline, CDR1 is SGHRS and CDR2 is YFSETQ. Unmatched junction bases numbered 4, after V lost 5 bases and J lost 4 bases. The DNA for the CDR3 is TGCGCCAGCAGTTCCGGGACAGGGGGCACTGAAGCTTTCTTT. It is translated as CASSSGTGGTEAFF.

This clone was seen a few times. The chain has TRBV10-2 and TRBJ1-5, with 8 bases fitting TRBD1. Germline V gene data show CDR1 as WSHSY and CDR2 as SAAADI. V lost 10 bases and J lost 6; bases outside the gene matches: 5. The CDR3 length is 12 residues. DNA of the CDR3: TGCGCCACCCAGGACAGGGCTCAGCCCCAGCATTTT. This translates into CATQDRAQPQHF.

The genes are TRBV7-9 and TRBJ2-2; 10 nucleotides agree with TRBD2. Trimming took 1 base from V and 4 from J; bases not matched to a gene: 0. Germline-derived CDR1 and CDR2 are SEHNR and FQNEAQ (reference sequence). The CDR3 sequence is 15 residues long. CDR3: CASSLVAGGTGELFF. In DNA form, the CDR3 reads TGTGCCAGCAGCTTAGTAGCGGGAGGCACCGGGGAGCTGTTTTTT.

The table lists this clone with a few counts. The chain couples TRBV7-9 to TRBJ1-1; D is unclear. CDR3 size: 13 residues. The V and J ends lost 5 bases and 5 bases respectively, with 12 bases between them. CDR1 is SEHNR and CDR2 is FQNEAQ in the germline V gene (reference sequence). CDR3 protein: CASSALGGTEAFF. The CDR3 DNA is TGTGCCAGCAGCGCCCTGGGAGGAACTGAAGCTTTCTTT.

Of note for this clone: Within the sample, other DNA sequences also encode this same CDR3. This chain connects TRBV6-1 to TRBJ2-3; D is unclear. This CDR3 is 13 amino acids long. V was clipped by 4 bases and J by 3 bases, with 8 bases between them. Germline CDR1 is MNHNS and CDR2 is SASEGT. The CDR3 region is CASSGRGTDTQYF. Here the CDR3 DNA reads TGTGCCAGCAGTGGACGCGGTACAGATACGCAGTATTTT.

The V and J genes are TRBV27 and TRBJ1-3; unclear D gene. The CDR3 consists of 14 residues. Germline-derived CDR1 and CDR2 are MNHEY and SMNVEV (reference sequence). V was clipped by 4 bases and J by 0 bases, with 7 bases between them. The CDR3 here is CASSSRISGNTIYF. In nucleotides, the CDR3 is TGTGCCAGCAGTTCCCGGATCTCTGGAAACACCATATATTTT.

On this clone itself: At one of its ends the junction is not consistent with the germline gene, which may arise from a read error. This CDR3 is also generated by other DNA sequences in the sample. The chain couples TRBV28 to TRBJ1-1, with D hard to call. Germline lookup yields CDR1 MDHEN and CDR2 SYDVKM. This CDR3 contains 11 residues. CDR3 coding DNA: TGTGCCAGCACTCTGAATACTGAAGCTTTCTTT. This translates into CASTLNTEAFF.

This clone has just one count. CDR3 nucleotide sequence: TGTGCCAGCAGTTTCGGGACCACCGGGGAGCTGTTTTTT. This encodes CASSFGTTGELFF. The chain couples TRBV28 to TRBJ2-2; D assignment may be TRBD1 or TRBD2 (5 bases each). Germline CDR1 MDHEN, CDR2 SYDVKM. With 3 bases removed from V and 4 bases from J, the gap between germline ends came to 6 bases. The CDR3 spans 13 residues.

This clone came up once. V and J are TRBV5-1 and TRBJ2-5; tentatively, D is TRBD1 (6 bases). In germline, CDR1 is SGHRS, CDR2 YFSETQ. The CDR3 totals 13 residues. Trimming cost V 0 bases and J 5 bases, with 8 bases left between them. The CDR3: CASSLGTDETQYF. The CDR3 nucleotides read TGCGCCAGCAGCTTGGGGACAGACGAGACCCAGTACTTC.

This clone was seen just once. This CDR3 is CTSRLRSASYEQYF. As DNA, the CDR3 is TGCACCAGCCGCCTCCGATCCGCTTCCTACGAGCAGTACTTC. This chain links TRBV1 with TRBJ2-7. TRBV1 is shown as a pseudogene. The CDR3 extends over 14 amino acids.

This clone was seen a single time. Here the CDR3 DNA reads TGTGCCAGCAGCTCGGGACTCCACGGGGATCAGCCCCAGCATTTT. Its translation is CASSSGLHGDQPQHF. The chain is built from TRBV7-9 and TRBJ1-5, with a possible D match to TRBD1 (5 bases). CDR1 and CDR2 from the germline V gene are SEHNR and FQNEAQ (reference sequence). This CDR3 has 15 amino acids. V was trimmed by 4 bases and J by 5 bases, leaving 15 bases between them.

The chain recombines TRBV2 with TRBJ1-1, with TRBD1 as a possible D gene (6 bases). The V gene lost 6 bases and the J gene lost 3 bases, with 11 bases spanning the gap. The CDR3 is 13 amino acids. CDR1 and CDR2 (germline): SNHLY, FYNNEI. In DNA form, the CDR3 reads TGTGCCAGCAGGGTACAGGGCGACACTGAAGCTTTCTTT. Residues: CASRVQGDTEAFF.

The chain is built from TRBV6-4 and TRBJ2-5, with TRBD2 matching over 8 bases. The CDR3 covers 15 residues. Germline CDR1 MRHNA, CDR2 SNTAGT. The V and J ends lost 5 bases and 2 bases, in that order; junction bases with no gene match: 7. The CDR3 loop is CASSSLAGSQETQYF. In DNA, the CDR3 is TGTGCCAGCAGTTCGCTAGCGGGTTCACAAGAGACCCAGTACTTC.

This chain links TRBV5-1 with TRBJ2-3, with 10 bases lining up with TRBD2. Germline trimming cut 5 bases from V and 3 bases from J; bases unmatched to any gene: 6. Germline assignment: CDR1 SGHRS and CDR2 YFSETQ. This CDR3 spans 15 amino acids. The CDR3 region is CASRRLAGRTDTQYF. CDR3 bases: TGCGCCAGCAGACGACTAGCGGGTAGGACAGATACGCAGTATTTT.